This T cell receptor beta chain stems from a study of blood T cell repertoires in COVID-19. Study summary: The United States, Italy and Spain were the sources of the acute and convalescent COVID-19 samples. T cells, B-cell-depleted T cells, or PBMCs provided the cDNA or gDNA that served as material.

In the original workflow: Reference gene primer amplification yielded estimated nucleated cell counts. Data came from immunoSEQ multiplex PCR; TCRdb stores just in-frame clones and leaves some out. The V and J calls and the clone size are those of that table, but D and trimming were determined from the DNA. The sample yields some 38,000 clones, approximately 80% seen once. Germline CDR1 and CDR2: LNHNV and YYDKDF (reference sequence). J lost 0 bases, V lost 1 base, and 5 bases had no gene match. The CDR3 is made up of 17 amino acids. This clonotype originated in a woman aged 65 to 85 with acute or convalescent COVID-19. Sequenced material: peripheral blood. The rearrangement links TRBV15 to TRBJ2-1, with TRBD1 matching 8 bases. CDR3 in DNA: TGTGCCACCAGCAGAGGTCCGGGACAGGACTCCTACAATGAGCAGTTCTTC. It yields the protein CATSRGPGQDSYNEQFF.